Listed here is a single TCR beta chain. Per the original data handling: Using reference gene primer amplification, nucleated cell counts were estimated. The assay was immunoSEQ multiplex PCR, and TCRdb's table has in-frame clones only and misses some. V, J and clone size are those of that table, while D and trimming were read from the DNA. The table lists about 85,000 clones, about 90% of them singletons. The data were obtained in a study of blood T cell repertoires in COVID-19. On the study more broadly: COVID-19 samples collected from the United States, Italy and Spain covered acute and convalescent phases. PBMCs, B-cell-depleted T cells, or T cells were the source of the cDNA or gDNA that made up the material.

V trimming: 3 bases; J trimming: 1 base; junction bases outside the gene matches: 7. CDR3 length equals 16 residues. Germline V gene sequence: CDR1 MNHEY, CDR2 SMNVEV (reference sequence). The source of this sequence is a woman of 80 years or more with active or convalescent COVID-19. The sample taken for sequencing was peripheral blood. The rearrangement links TRBV27 to TRBJ1-1; TRBD1 matches 8 bases. The CDR3 reads CASSLGRGRGNTEAFF. CDR3 nucleotide sequence: TGTGCCAGCAGTTTGGGCAGGGGGCGGGGGAACACTGAAGCTTTCTTT.